These T cell receptor beta chains were read from a single sample in a study of tumor-infiltrating lymphocytes in localized non-small cell lung cancer. Here immunoSEQ multiplex PCR was the method, and the copy in TCRdb shows in-frame clones only, minus some. The table includes almost 5,000 clones, approximately 72% detected once. The sample was lung tumor tissue. The receptors were gathered from a human donor with non-small cell lung cancer. CDR3s include the opening cysteine and the closing phenylalanine or tryptophan.

TRBV11-2	CASSAGGRNTGELFF
TRBV11-2	CASSLGSGDPSYNEQFF
TRBV5-1	CASSATGTGAEQYF
TRBV19	CASSSGTGGYNEQFF
TRBV5-8	CASSRGLTRGRELTDTQYF
TRBV11-1	CASSLGGSSYNSPLHF
TRBV7-8	CASRAVRGPSYEQYF
TRBV18	CASSPTDPMIYDTQYF
TRBV19	CASSTGLQPKETQYF
TRBV11-1	CASSLREYEQYF
TRBV5-6	CASSSRDWQPQHF
TRBV19	CASSTASGTASYNEQFF
TRBV9	CASSVEGRHTGELFF
TRBV14	CASSQLGPANYGYTF
TRBV6-7	CASSYPVSGYF
TRBV6-5	CASSLLSITEAFF
TRBV4-2	CASSHGGTGVSYGYTF
TRBV9	CASSVVPELQQGPYNEQFF
TRBV9	CASSPMGLAGGLYNEQFF
TRBV5-4	CATTGQMNTEAFF
TRBV19	CASVGRALFSYGYTF
TRBV29-1	CSLYPSTGSGETQYF
TRBV18	CASSQDRTSNQPQHF
TRBV7-2	CASSTRGGSGSGTKNIQYF
TRBV5-1	CASSSGTSGTGELFF
TRBV10-3	CAISGRTGAANYGYTF
TRBV27	CASSIAPPGTYGYTF
TRBV7-2	CASSLEGRLNTEAFF
TRBV27	CASSSPGREAFF
TRBV19	CASSQPRSGNTIYF
TRBV11-2	CASSHSSGGKYNEQFF
TRBV11-3	CASSSTGLADNEQFF